Presented here are 5 T cell receptor beta chains from one specimen sequenced in a study of T cell responses to AZD1222 COVID-19 vaccine. The repertoire was sequenced with immunoSEQ multiplex PCR; TCRdb's copy has only in-frame clones and lacks some. The sample has roughly 58,000 clones; about 88% are singletons. The sequences come from peripheral blood, collected 28 days after the second AZD1222 dose. The receptor set was obtained from an adult who received the AZD1222 COVID-19 vaccine.

The CDR3 DNA follows: TGTGCCAGTATCCCGCAGGGCGGCTACGAGCAGTACTTC. Translated: CASIPQGGYEQYF. The chain couples TRBV19 to TRBJ2-7, with D maybe TRBD1 (5 bases). Germline values: CDR1 LNHDA, CDR2 SQIVND (reference sequence). Trimming cost V 7 bases and J 3 bases, with 13 bases left between them. The CDR3 is made up of 13 amino acids.

This clone was seen a handful of times. The chain couples TRBV7-9 to TRBJ1-1, with D perhaps TRBD1 (5 bases). Germline assignment: CDR1 SEHNR and CDR2 FQNEAQ (reference sequence). The CDR3 covers 13 residues. V shed 1 base and J shed 11 bases, with 14 bases lying between them. CDR3 amino acids: CASSLGDGIKAFF. CDR3 nucleotides: TGTGCCAGCAGCTTAGGGGACGGTATCAAGGCTTTCTTT.

A note on this clone: The junction differs from germline at one of its ends, possibly a read error. The chain employs TRBV18 and TRBJ2-7, with 8 bases lining up with TRBD2. CDR3 length: 14 residues. Germline-derived CDR1 and CDR2 are KGHSH and LQKENI. CDR3 region: CASSPGLAGYAQYF. For the CDR3, the DNA is TGTGCCAGCTCCCCGGGGTTAGCGGGGTACGCGCAGTACTTC.

For the CDR3, the DNA is TGTGCCAGCAGCGAAGGTACAGGGTCATCACCCCTCCACTTT. Translation: CASSEGTGSSPLHF. This chain connects TRBV6-6 to TRBJ1-6; D is possibly TRBD1 (6 bases). Germline CDR1 reads MNHNY; CDR2 reads SVGAGI (reference sequence). The germline V and J ends were trimmed by 6 bases and 10 bases, with 16 bases remaining between them. This CDR3 has 14 residues.

The chain is built from TRBV30 and TRBJ1-6; 7 nucleotides line up with TRBD1. Germline CDR1 GTSNPN, CDR2 SVGIG (reference sequence). After removal of 5 bases from V and 6 bases from J, the junction contained 13 bases not matched to a gene. This CDR3 is built from 16 residues. The CDR3 region has the DNA TGTGCCTGGGCTGGGACAGCCCGACCGAGTAATTCACCCCTCCACTTT. Translating it yields CAWAGTARPSNSPLHF.